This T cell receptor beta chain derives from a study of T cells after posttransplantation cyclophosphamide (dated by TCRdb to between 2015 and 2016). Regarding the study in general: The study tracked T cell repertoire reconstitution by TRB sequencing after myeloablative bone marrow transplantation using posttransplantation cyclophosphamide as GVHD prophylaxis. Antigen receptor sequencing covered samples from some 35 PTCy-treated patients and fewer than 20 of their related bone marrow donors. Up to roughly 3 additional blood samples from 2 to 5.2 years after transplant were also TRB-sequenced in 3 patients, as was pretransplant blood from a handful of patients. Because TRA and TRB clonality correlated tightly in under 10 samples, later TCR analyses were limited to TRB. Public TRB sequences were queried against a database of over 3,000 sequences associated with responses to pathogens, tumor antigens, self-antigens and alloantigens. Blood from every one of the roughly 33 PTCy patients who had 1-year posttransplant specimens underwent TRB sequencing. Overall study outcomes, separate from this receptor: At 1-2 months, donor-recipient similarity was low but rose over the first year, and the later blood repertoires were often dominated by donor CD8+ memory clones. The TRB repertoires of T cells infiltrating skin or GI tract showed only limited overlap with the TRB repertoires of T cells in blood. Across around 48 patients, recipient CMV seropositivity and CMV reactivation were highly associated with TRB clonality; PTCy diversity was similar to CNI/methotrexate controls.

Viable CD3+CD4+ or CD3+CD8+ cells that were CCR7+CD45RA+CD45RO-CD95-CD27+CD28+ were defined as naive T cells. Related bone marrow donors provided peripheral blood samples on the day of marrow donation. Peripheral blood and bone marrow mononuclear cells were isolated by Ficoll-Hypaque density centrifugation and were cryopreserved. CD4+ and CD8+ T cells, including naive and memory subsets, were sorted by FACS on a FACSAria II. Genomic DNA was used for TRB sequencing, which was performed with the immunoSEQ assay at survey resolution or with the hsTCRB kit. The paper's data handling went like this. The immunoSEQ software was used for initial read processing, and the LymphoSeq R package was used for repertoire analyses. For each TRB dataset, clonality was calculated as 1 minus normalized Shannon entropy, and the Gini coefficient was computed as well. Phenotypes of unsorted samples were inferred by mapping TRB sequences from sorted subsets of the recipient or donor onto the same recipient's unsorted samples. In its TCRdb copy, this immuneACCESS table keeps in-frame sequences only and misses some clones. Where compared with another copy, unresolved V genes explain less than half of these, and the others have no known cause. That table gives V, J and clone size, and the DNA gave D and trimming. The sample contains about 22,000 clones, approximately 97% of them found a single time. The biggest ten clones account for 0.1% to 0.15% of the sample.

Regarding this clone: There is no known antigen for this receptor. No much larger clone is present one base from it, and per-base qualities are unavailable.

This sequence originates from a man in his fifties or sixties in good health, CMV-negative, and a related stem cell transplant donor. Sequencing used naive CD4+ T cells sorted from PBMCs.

The bases read TGTGCCAGCAGTTTCTACGGACAGGGGGGGGAGACCCAGTACTTC. This encodes CASSFYGQGGETQYF. This chain joins TRBV27 to TRBJ2-5; 10 junctional bases match TRBD1. The CDR3 sequence holds 15 residues, the cysteine and phenylalanine included. Only the CDR3 DNA is retained, 45 bases long and in frame from the first base. V is pruned by 3 bases and J by 5 bases, leaving 6 bases of the junction without a gene match. CDR1 and CDR2, per the germline V gene (reference sequence), are MNHEY and SMNVEV.